This T cell receptor (beta chain) was documented in a study of Graves' ophthalmopathy and Graves' hyperthyroidism. This clonotype was observed many times. What it recognizes is unknown. The trim removed 0 bases at V and 0 bases at J, leaving 15 bases unmatched. The CDR3 is 19 amino acids. Germline CDR1 reads DFQATT; CDR2 reads SNEGSKA (reference sequence). The study amplified TCR beta CDR3 regions using RNA transcripts. First-round RT-PCR with HTBI primers preceded a second-round multiplex PCR. From the multiplex PCR reads, TCRdb called clonotypes with MiXCR, one entry per CDR3 protein. The sample includes some 380,000 distinct CDR3 sequences, 15% to 19% seen only once; the top ten take 5.5% to 7%. Ophthalmopathy absent within 18 months of follow-up marked hyperthyroidism as stable. General study points: Detection in blood was also observed for most expanded thyroid clonotypes above 0.001 frequency.

The TCR comes from a woman aged 18-29 years with stable Graves' hyperthyroidism. V gene TRBV20-1 combines with J gene TRBJ1-2, with TRBD1 matching 8 bases. Sequenced input: peripheral blood. The CDR3 DNA reads as TGCAGTGCTAGAGATAGTGCTAAGGGACAGGAGAAGACTAACTATGGCTACACCTTC. Its protein is CSARDSAKGQEKTNYGYTF.